A selection of T cell receptor beta chains follows, all from one sample in a study of T cells in Graves' hyperthyroidism and ophthalmopathy. Using its own MiXCR run on the multiplex PCR reads, TCRdb lists one record per CDR3 protein. The sample includes roughly 350,000 distinct CDR3 sequences, roughly 15% of them seen just once. The sequencing sample was made of blood. These receptor sequences come from a woman aged 40 to 49 with Graves' ophthalmopathy. Both conserved end residues are part of each CDR3. Fields, in order: V gene, clone size, J gene, D gene, CDR3 protein, CDR3 DNA. D genes are given only for firm matches. Clone size is shown for a subset of rows, as once, few, many or a class of expanded clone.

v_gene: TRBV27; abundance: many; j_gene: TRBJ2-1; d_gene: NA; CDR3aa: CASSTTYNEQFF; CDR3nt: TGTGCCAGCAGTACCACCTACAATGAGCAGTTCTTC
v_gene: TRBV11-2; abundance: many; j_gene: TRBJ2-7; d_gene: NA; CDR3aa: CASSLDRYSYEQYF; CDR3nt: TGTGCCAGCAGCTTAGATCGTTATTCCTACGAGCAGTACTTC
v_gene: TRBV19; abundance: NA; j_gene: TRBJ1-1; d_gene: NA; CDR3aa: CASPPGTGNTEAFF; CDR3nt: TGTGCCAGCCCTCCCGGGACGGGGAACACTGAAGCTTTCTTT
v_gene: TRBV30; abundance: NA; j_gene: TRBJ1-1; d_gene: TRBD1; CDR3aa: CAWRGQLGTEAFF; CDR3nt: TGTGCCTGGAGGGGACAGTTGGGCACTGAAGCTTTCTTT
v_gene: TRBV6-1; abundance: few; j_gene: TRBJ2-1; d_gene: NA; CDR3aa: CASSTRYFEYNEQFF; CDR3nt: TGTGCCAGCAGTACCAGGTACTTTGAATACAATGAGCAGTTCTTC
v_gene: TRBV27; abundance: many; j_gene: TRBJ2-2; d_gene: NA; CDR3aa: CASSPYRNTGELFF; CDR3nt: TGTGCCAGCAGTCCCTACCGAAACACCGGGGAGCTGTTTTTT
v_gene: TRBV3-1; abundance: NA; j_gene: TRBJ1-6; d_gene: TRBD1; CDR3aa: CASKNRGDYSPLHF; CDR3nt: TGTGCCAGCAAAAACAGGGGAGATTATTCACCCCTCCACTTT
v_gene: TRBV6-5; abundance: many; j_gene: TRBJ2-7; d_gene: NA; CDR3aa: CASSYRSEQYF; CDR3nt: TGTGCCAGCAGTTACAGGTCAGAGCAGTACTTC
v_gene: TRBV11-2; abundance: many; j_gene: TRBJ1-1; d_gene: TRBD1; CDR3aa: CASSLGDRGPEAFF; CDR3nt: TGTGCCAGCAGCTTAGGGGACAGGGGGCCTGAAGCTTTCTTT
v_gene: TRBV30; abundance: few; j_gene: TRBJ1-1; d_gene: NA; CDR3aa: CAWSHWGVAITEAFF; CDR3nt: TGTGCCTGGAGTCACTGGGGGGTGGCGATCACTGAAGCTTTCTTT
v_gene: TRBV6-1; abundance: many; j_gene: TRBJ2-5; d_gene: NA; CDR3aa: CASSFRVRGAVETQYF; CDR3nt: TGTGCCAGCAGTTTCCGGGTTAGGGGCGCGGTGGAGACCCAGTACTTC
v_gene: TRBV4-2; abundance: few; j_gene: TRBJ1-3; d_gene: NA; CDR3aa: CASSPAPGNTIYF; CDR3nt: TGTGCCAGCAGCCCGGCCCCTGGAAACACCATATATTTT
v_gene: TRBV7-2; abundance: many; j_gene: TRBJ2-7; d_gene: NA; CDR3aa: CASSLGSHSYEQYF; CDR3nt: TGTGCCAGCAGCTTAGGGAGTCATTCCTACGAGCAGTACTTC
v_gene: TRBV19; abundance: NA; j_gene: TRBJ2-4; d_gene: TRBD2; CDR3aa: CASSIEAGVKNIQYF; CDR3nt: TGTGCCAGTAGTATAGAGGCGGGAGTCAAAAACATTCAGTACTTC
v_gene: TRBV12-3/TRBV12-4; abundance: many; j_gene: TRBJ2-1; d_gene: TRBD2; CDR3aa: CASSWGTSGTYNEQFF; CDR3nt: TGTGCCAGCAGTTGGGGGACTAGCGGGACGTACAATGAGCAGTTCTTC
v_gene: TRBV20-1; abundance: few; j_gene: TRBJ1-5; d_gene: NA; CDR3aa: CSARDGNSNQPQHF; CDR3nt: TGCAGTGCTAGAGATGGTAATAGCAATCAGCCCCAGCATTTT
v_gene: TRBV2; abundance: NA; j_gene: TRBJ2-4; d_gene: TRBD2; CDR3aa: CASRSRGGIQYF; CDR3nt: TGTGCCAGCAGGTCCCGGGGGGGCATTCAGTACTTC
v_gene: TRBV12-3/TRBV12-4; abundance: many; j_gene: TRBJ1-5; d_gene: TRBD1; CDR3aa: CASSPRQGGVQPQHF; CDR3nt: TGTGCCAGCAGTCCCCGACAGGGAGGGGTTCAGCCCCAGCATTTT
v_gene: TRBV9; abundance: few; j_gene: TRBJ1-6; d_gene: TRBD1; CDR3aa: CASSGRSTGSYNSPLHF; CDR3nt: TGTGCCAGCAGCGGTAGATCGACAGGGTCCTATAATTCACCCCTCCACTTT
v_gene: TRBV7-9; abundance: few; j_gene: TRBJ2-5; d_gene: NA; CDR3aa: CASSLIGGETQYF; CDR3nt: TGTGCCAGCAGCTTAATAGGGGGAGAGACCCAGTACTTC
v_gene: TRBV19; abundance: few; j_gene: TRBJ1-1; d_gene: NA; CDR3aa: CASSIDFPPPPQNTEAFF; CDR3nt: TGTGCCAGTAGTATAGATTTTCCACCCCCCCCGCAGAACACTGAAGCTTTCTTT
v_gene: TRBV29-1; abundance: few; j_gene: TRBJ2-7; d_gene: NA; CDR3aa: CSGGYSYEQYF; CDR3nt: TGCAGCGGGGGGTACTCCTACGAGCAGTACTTC
v_gene: TRBV30; abundance: few; j_gene: TRBJ2-7; d_gene: TRBD1; CDR3aa: CACRRTGAYEQYF; CDR3nt: TGTGCCTGCAGACGGACAGGGGCCTACGAGCAGTACTTC
v_gene: TRBV12-3/TRBV12-4; abundance: many; j_gene: TRBJ1-5; d_gene: NA; CDR3aa: CASSLYSSNQPQHF; CDR3nt: TGTGCCAGCAGTTTATACAGTAGCAATCAGCCCCAGCATTTT
v_gene: TRBV28; abundance: many; j_gene: TRBJ2-7; d_gene: NA; CDR3aa: CASSPTRTAYEQYF; CDR3nt: TGTGCCAGCAGCCCCACTCGGACAGCATACGAGCAGTACTTC
v_gene: TRBV18; abundance: few; j_gene: TRBJ1-1; d_gene: NA; CDR3aa: CASSPMFGNTEAFF; CDR3nt: TGTGCCAGCTCGCCCATGTTCGGGAACACTGAAGCTTTCTTT
v_gene: TRBV18; abundance: NA; j_gene: TRBJ2-1; d_gene: TRBD2; CDR3aa: CASSLRNSGSSYNEQFF; CDR3nt: TGTGCCAGCTCACTACGTAATAGCGGGAGCTCCTACAATGAGCAGTTCTTC
v_gene: TRBV12-3/TRBV12-4; abundance: NA; j_gene: TRBJ2-4; d_gene: NA; CDR3aa: CASSSSGSVAKNIQYF; CDR3nt: NA
v_gene: TRBV28; abundance: many; j_gene: TRBJ2-2; d_gene: NA; CDR3aa: CASSPQNTGELFF; CDR3nt: TGTGCCAGCAGTCCGCAGAACACCGGGGAGCTGTTTTTT
v_gene: TRBV6-1; abundance: many; j_gene: TRBJ2-1; d_gene: NA; CDR3aa: CASTTDTNEQFF; CDR3nt: TGTGCCAGCACCACTGATACCAATGAGCAGTTCTTC
v_gene: TRBV28; abundance: many; j_gene: TRBJ1-4; d_gene: NA; CDR3aa: CASSPSGLVLLSGKLFF; CDR3nt: TGTGCCAGCAGTCCATCGGGACTAGTTCTGTTATCTGGAAAACTGTTTTTT